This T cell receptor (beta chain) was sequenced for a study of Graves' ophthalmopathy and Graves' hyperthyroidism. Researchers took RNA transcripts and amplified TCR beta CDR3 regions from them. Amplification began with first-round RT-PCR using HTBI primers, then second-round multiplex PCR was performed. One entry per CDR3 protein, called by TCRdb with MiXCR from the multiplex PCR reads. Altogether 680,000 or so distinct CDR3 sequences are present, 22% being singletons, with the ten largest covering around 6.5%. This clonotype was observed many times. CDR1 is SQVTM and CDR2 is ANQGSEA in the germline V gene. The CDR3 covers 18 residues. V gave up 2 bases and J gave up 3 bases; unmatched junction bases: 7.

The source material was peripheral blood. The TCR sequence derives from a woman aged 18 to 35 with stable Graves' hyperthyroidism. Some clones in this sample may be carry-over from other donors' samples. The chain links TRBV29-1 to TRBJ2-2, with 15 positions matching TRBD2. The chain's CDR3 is CSVEMGTSGRRYTGELFF. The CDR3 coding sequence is TGCAGCGTTGAAATGGGGACTAGCGGGAGGAGGTACACCGGGGAGCTGTTTTTT.